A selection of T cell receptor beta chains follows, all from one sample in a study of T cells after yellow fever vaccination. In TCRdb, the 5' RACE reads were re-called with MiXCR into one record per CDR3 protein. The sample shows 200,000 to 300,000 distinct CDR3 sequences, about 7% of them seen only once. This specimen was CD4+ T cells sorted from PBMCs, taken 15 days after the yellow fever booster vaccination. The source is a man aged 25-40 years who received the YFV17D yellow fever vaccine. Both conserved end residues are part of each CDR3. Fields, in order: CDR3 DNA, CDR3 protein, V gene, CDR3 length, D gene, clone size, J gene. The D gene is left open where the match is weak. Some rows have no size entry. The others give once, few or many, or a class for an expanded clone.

TGTGCCAGCAGCTTAATCGCGGGGATGTCCTACAATGAGCAGTTCTTC	CASSLIAGMSYNEQFF	TRBV11-2	16	-	-	TRBJ2-1
TGCGCCAGCAGCGGAGGACTAGCGGGAGCAGATACGCAGTATTTT	CASSGGLAGADTQYF	TRBV5-1	15	TRBD2	many	TRBJ2-3
TGTGCCAGCCGGAGGGCGGGCACAGATACGCAGTATTTT	CASRRAGTDTQYF	TRBV6-2/TRBV6-3	13	-	many	TRBJ2-3
TGCAGTGCCAATGAGGGGGGGCCGCGAGTCTCTGGGGCCAACGTCCTGACTTTC	CSANEGGPRVSGANVLTF	TRBV20-1	18	-	few	TRBJ2-6
TGCAGTGCTAGAGCCCCGGGACTGGAAATCAATGAGCAGTTCTTC	CSARAPGLEINEQFF	TRBV20-1	15	-	few	TRBJ2-1
TGTGCCGGCCAGACTAGCGGGTTGAACACCGGGGAGCTGTTTTTT	CAGQTSGLNTGELFF	TRBV2	15	TRBD2	many	TRBJ2-2
TGCGCCAGCAGCCAAGCTCGGACAGGAAGCTCCTATAATTCACCCCTCCACTTT	CASSQARTGSSYNSPLHF	TRBV4-3	18	TRBD1	few	TRBJ1-6
TGCGCCAGCAGGTCGGGGGTGAACACTGAAGCTTTCTTT	CASRSGVNTEAFF	TRBV5-1	13	-	many	TRBJ1-1
TGCAGTGCTTCGGGACTTCCCGTTGAGCAGTTCTTC	CSASGLPVEQFF	TRBV20-1	12	-	few	TRBJ2-1
TGTGCCAGCAGCCGGGCCGCGTCAGAGCGGGAGGGCAGGGAGCTGTTTTTT	CASSRAASEREGRELFF	TRBV5-4	17	TRBD2	-	TRBJ2-2
TGTGCCAGCTCACCACCGTCCACTATGCTCCACGAGCAGTACTTC	CASSPPSTMLHEQYF	TRBV18	15	-	-	TRBJ2-7
TGCAGTGCGAATTCAATAAACAGGGGGCAAGAGACCCAGTACTTC	CSANSINRGQETQYF	TRBV20-1	15	TRBD1	many	TRBJ2-5
TGTGCCAGCAGCCGAAATTCTGGGGCCAACGTCCTGACTTTC	CASSRNSGANVLTF	TRBV7-9	14	-	few	TRBJ2-6
TGTGCCAGCAGCAAAATTTCGGACAGCTCCTACGAGCAGTACTTC	CASSKISDSSYEQYF	TRBV5-5	15	-	few	TRBJ2-7